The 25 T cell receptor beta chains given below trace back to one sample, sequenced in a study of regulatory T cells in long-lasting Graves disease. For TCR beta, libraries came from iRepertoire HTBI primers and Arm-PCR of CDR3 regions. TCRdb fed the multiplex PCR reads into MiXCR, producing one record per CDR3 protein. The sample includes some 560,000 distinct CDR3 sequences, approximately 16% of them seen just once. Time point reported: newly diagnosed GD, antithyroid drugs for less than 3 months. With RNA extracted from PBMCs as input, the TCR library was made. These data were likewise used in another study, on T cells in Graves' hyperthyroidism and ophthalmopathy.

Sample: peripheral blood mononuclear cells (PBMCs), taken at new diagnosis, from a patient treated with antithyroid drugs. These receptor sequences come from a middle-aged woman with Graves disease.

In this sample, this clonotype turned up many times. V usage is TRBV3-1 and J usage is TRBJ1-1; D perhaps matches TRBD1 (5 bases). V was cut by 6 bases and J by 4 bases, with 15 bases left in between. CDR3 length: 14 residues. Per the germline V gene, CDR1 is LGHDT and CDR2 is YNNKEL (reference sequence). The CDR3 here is CASRTAPRATEAFF. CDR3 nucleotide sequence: TGTGCCAGCAGGACAGCTCCGAGGGCCACTGAAGCTTTCTTT.

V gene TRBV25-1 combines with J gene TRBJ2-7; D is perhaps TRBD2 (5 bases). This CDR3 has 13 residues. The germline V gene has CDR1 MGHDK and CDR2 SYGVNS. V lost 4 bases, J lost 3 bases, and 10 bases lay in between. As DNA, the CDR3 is TGTGCCAGCAGTGCCACCCGGGGCTACGAGCAGTACTTC. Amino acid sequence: CASSATRGYEQYF.

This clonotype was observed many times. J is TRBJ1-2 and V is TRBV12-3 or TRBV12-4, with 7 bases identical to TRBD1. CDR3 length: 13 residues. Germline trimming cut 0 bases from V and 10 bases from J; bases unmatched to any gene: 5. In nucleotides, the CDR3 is TGTGCCAGCAGTTTAGCAGGGGGCAGGGACTACACCTTC. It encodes CASSLAGGRDYTF.

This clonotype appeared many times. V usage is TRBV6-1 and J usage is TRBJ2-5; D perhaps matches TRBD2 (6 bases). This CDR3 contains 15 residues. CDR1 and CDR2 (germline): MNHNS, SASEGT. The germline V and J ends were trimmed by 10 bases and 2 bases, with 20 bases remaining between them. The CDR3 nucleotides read TGTGCCATCTCACTATCCGGGACTTATCAAGAGACCCAGTACTTC. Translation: CAISLSGTYQETQYF.

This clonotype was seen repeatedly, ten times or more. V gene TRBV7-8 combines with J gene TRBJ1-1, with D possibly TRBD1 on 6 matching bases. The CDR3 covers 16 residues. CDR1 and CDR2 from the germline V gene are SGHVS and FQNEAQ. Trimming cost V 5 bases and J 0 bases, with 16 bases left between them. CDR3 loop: CASSPVGRGMNTEAFF. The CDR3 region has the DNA TGTGCCAGCAGCCCTGTAGGCAGGGGAATGAACACTGAAGCTTTCTTT.

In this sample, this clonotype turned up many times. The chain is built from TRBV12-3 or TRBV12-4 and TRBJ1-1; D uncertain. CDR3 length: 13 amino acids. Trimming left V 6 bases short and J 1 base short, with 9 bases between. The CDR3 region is CASSPLTNTEAFF. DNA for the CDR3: TGTGCCAGCAGCCCCCTGACGAACACTGAAGCTTTCTTT.

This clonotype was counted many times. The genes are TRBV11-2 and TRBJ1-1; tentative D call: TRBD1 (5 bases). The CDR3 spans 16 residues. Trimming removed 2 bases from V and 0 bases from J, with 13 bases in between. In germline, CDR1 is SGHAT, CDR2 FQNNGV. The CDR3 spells CASSLKGEFMNTEAFF. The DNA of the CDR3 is TGTGCCAGCAGCTTAAAAGGGGAGTTCATGAACACTGAAGCTTTCTTT. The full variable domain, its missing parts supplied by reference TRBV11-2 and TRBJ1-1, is EAGVAQSPRYKIIEKRQSVAFWCNPISGHATLYWYQQILGQGPKLLIQFQNNGVVDDSQLPKDRFSAERLKGVDSTLKIQPAKLEDSAVYLCASSLKGEFMNTEAFFGQGTRLTVV.

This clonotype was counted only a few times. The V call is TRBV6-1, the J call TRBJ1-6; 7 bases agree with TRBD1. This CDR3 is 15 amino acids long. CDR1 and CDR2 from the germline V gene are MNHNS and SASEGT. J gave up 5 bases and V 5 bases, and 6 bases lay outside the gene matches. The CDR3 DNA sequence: TGTGCCAGCAGTCTACCGGGACAGAATAATTCACCCCTCCACTTT. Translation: CASSLPGQNNSPLHF.

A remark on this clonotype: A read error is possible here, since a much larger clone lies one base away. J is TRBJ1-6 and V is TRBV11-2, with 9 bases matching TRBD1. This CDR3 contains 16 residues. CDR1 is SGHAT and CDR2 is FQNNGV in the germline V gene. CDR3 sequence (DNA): TGTGCCAGCAGCCCGCGGACAGGGGCAAATAATTCACCCCCCCACTTT. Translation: CASSPRTGANNSPPHF.

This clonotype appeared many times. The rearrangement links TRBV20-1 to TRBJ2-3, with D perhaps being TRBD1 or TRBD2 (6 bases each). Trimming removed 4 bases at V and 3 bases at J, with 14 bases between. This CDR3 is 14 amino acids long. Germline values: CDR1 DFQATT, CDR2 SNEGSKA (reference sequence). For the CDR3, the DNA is TGCAGTGCTAAACGAGGGGGGCAGACAGATACGCAGTATTTT. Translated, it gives CSAKRGGQTDTQYF.

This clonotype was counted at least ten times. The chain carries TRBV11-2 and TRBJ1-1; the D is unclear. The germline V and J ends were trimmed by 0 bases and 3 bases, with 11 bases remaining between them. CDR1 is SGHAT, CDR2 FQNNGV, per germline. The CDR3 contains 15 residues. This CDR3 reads CASSLDPGGYTEAFF. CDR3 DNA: TGTGCCAGCAGCTTAGATCCAGGAGGGTACACTGAAGCTTTCTTT.

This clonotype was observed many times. CDR3 sequence (DNA): TGTGCCACCAGCAATCGGGACAGGTACACAGATACGCAGTATTTT. This encodes CATSNRDRYTDTQYF. The rearrangement joins TRBV15 to TRBJ2-3; 8 bases match TRBD1. CDR1 is LNHNV, CDR2 YYDKDF, per germline (reference sequence). The CDR3 has 15 residues. The V segment lost 4 bases and the J segment 2 bases; nucleotides outside the gene matches: 5.

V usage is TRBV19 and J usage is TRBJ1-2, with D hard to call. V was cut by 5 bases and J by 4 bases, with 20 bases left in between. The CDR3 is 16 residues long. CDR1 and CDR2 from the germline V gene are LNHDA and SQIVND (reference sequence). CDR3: CASSVGVDRAIYGYTF. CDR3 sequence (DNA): TGTGCCAGTAGTGTCGGGGTCGACCGGGCCATCTATGGCTACACCTTC.

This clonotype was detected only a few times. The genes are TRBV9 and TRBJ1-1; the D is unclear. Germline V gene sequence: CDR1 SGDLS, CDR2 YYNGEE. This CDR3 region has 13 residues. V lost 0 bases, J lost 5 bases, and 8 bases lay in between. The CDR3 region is CASSVEQRTEAFF. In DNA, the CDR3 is TGTGCCAGCAGCGTAGAACAGAGGACTGAAGCTTTCTTT.

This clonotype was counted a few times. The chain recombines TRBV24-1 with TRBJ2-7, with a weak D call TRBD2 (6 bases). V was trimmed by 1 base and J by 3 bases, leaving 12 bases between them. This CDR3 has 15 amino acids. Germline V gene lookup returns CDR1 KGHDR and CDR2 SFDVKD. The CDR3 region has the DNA TGTGCCACCAGTGATTTCGTCGGGGGACGCTACGAGCAGTACTTC. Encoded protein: CATSDFVGGRYEQYF.

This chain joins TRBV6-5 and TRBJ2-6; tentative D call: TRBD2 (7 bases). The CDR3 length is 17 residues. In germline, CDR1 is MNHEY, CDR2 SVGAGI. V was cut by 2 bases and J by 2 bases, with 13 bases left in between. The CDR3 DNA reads TGTGCCAGCAGTTACACGGCGGGGGCAACTGGGGCCAACGTCCTGACTTTC. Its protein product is CASSYTAGATGANVLTF.

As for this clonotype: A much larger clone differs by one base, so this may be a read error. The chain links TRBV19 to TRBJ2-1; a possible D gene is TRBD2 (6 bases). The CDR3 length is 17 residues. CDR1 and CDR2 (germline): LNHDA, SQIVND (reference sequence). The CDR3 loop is CASSIGGGGFSYNKQFF. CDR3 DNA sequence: TGTGCCAGTAGTATAGGGGGAGGCGGGTTCTCCTACAATAAGCAGTTCTTC.

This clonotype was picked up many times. The CDR3 is CATNAPGVKETQYF. The CDR3 DNA sequence: TGTGCCACCAACGCCCCGGGTGTCAAAGAGACCCAGTACTTC. This sequence joins TRBV15 and TRBJ2-5; D is ambiguous. The CDR3 runs to 14 residues. Trimming shortened V by 7 bases and J by 3 bases, and 15 bases separated the two germline ends. Germline CDR1 reads LNHNV; CDR2 reads YYDKDF (reference sequence).

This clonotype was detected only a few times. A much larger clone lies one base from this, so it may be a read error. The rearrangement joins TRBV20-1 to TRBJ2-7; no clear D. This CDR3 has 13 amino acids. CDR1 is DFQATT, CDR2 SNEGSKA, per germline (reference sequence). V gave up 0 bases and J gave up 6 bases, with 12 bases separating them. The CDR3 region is CSARDQDSCEQYF. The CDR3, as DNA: TGCAGTGCTAGAGATCAGGATAGCTGCGAGCAGTACTTC.

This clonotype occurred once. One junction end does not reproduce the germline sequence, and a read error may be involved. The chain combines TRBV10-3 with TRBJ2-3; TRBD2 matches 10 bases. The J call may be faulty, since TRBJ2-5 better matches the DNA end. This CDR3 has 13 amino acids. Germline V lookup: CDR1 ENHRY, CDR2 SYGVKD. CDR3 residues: CGITSGVQETQYF. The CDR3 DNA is TGTGGCATCACTAGCGGGGTTCAGGAGACCCAGTACTTC.

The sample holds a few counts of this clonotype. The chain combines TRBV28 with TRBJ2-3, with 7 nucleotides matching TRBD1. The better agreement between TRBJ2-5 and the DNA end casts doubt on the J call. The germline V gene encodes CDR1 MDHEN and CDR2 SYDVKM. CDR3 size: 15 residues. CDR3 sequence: CASSTTGTAARDQYF. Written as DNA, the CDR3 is TGTGCCAGCAGCACCACCGGGACAGCGGCTAGGGACCAGTACTTC.

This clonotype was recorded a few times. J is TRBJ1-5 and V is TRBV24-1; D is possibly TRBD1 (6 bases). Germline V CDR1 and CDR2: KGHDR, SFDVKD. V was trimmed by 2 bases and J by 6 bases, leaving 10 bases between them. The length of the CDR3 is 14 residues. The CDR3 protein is CATSDSDRTQPQHF. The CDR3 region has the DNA TGTGCCACCAGTGATTCCGACAGGACTCAGCCCCAGCATTTT.

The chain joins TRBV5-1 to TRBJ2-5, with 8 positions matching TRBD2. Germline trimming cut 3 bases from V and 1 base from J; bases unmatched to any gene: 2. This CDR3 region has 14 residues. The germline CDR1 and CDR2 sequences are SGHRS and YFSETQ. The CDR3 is CASSWAGGQETQYF. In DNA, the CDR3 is TGCGCCAGCAGCTGGGCGGGGGGCCAAGAGACCCAGTACTTC.

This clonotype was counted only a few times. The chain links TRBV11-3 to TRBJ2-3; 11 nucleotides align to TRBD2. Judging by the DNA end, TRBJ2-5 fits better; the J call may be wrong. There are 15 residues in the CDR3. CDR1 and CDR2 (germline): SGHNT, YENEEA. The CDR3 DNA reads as TGTGCCAGTACCCTAGCGGGGGGTGTCGGAGAGACCCAGTACTTC. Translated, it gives CASTLAGGVGETQYF.

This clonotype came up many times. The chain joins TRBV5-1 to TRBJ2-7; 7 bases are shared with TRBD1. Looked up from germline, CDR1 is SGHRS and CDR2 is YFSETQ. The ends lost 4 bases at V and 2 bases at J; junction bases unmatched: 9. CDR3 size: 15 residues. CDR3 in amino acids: CASSLPGQPTYEQYF. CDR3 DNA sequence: TGCGCCAGCAGCCTGCCGGGACAGCCCACCTACGAGCAGTACTTC. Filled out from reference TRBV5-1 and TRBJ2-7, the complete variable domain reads KAGVTQTPRYLIKTRGQQVTLSCSPISGHRSVSWYQQTPGQGLQFLFEYFSETQRNKGNFPGRFSGRQFSNSRSEMNVSTLELGDSALYLCASSLPGQPTYEQYFGPGTRLTVT.